This TCR beta chain was documented in a study of spatial heterogeneity in lung cancer (dated by TCRdb to the late 2010s). Regarding the research as a whole: The donors were some 72 patients from the lung TRACERx cohort who had early-stage, untreated non-small cell lung cancer. Follow-up PBMC samples were sequenced whenever available, with the median time to follow-up being two to three years after resection. More beta-chain than alpha-chain transcripts were consistently detected, likely reflecting higher beta-chain transcript abundance. In the raw uncorrected reads, each unique combination of TCR and UMI appeared more than ten times on average. In non-small cell lung cancer, the study made a quantitative comparison of TCR alpha and beta repertoires among multiple tumor regions, matched nontumor lung and blood. Nonsynonymous mutation counts, determined by whole-exome sequencing of tumor tissue, were related to TCR repertoire features. At surgery, roughly 220 tumor regions, some 61 matched nontumor lung samples and 56 PBMC samples were TCR-sequenced for both alpha and beta chains.

Including the terminal cysteine and phenylalanine, the CDR3 comprises 15 residues. The only DNA kept is the CDR3, 45 bases in frame from the first base. V sheds 5 bases and J sheds 4 bases, leaving 18 bases between their ends. The germline V gene encodes CDR1 SGHVS and CDR2 FQNEAQ. The method was 5' RACE. TCRdb lists the instrument as NextSeq 500. To allow correction of PCR and sequencing errors, the TCR library protocol tagged every TCR cDNA molecule with a unique molecular identifier. The published analysis was carried out like this. TCR identification, UMI-based error correction and CDR3 extraction were performed with Decombinator tools. TCRs above a frequency of 2 per 1,000, corresponding to the top 1% of the tumor frequency distribution, were defined as expanded. Renyi diversity was calculated using the R vegan package after each repertoire was subsampled 100 times to 5,000 TCRs. To build CDR3 similarity networks, amino acid triplet string-kernel similarity was used, and CDR3s were connected when their pairwise similarity was above 0.82. Using fastp trimming at Q25 and MiXCR clonotype assembly, TCRdb reanalyzed the public sequencing data and kept in-frame beta chains. Each record represents a unique CDR3 protein, reported with the most common genes and DNA among its rows. These V and J calls rely on TCRdb rather than the paper's analysis. This sample has some 120,000 distinct CDR3 sequences in its table, and roughly an eighth of those were observed once. Roughly 15% of the sample lies in the top ten.

On the study overall, not on this receptor specifically: Comparisons of baseline and follow-up blood repertoires included only 14 patients. Ubiquitous expanded tumor TCRs were found in blood more often at tumor resection than at routine follow-up. Confirming at a functional level the hypothesis that regional TCRs recognize regional mutations was considered to require additional single-cell paired TCR alpha and beta sequencing.

This clonotype has ten or more counts. Its cognate antigen has yet to be identified. Base qualities are missing; no much larger clone stands one base away. In light of the paper, this sample's time point label describes: blood at routine non-recurrence follow-up after resection. For TCR sequencing, whole RNA was extracted from tumor and nontumor lung tissue, or from cryopreserved PBMC samples, and no cell sorting was done. Only patients for whom sufficient RNA was available from at least two tumor regions were selected for TCR sequencing. Recombination joined TRBV7-8 with TRBJ2-7; the D gene is perhaps TRBD1, from 5 matching bases. Here the sequenced sample was PBMCs, taken at follow-up. The clonotype was recovered from a male donor with early-stage non-small cell lung cancer. The CDR3 protein sequence reads: CASSPTAQGLYEQYF. The DNA reads TGTGCCAGCAGCCCTACCGCCCAGGGTCTGTACGAGCAGTACTTC. The CDR3, completed at both ends by the reference TRBV7-8 and TRBJ2-7 genes, gives the full variable domain GAGVSQSPRYKVAKRGQDVALRCDPISGHVSLFWYQQALGQGPEFLTYFQNEAQLDKSGLPSDRFFAERPEGSVSTLKIQRTQQEDSAVYLCASSPTAQGLYEQYFGPGTRLTVT.